The present TCR beta chain was sequenced within a study of shared clonotypes between healthy human individuals (dated by TCRdb to the early 2020s). Concerning the study at large: Three men and two women, aged 18 to 49 years, made up the cohort. For each donor, CD4 naive and CD4 memory were each given three plates, CD8 naive was given two plates, and CD8 memory was given one plate. The study deeply sequenced blood TCR repertoires of five healthy adults to estimate repertoire size and the extent of clonotype sharing between individuals. To increase sequencing depth and limit assay-specific biases, TCR repertoire library preparation and sequencing were carried out by different laboratories using diverse techniques. Leukapheresis yielded between about 0.8 and 8.9 billion PBMCs per donor.

Details on this clone: Its antigen is unknown. Base qualities are not recorded, but no much larger clone differs from it by a single base.

Donors were healthy HIV-negative adults with no recently reported acute infections or vaccinations. All donors were Caucasian adults living in Nashville, Tennessee, USA. Magnetic negative selection was used to enrich CD4+ T cells, after which naive cells were positively selected on CD45RA and the negative fraction became the memory subset. Blood was collected by leukapheresis, and PBMCs were isolated by Ficoll-Histopaque density gradient centrifugation and then cryopreserved in liquid nitrogen vapor phase. Analytical flow cytometry was used to check the purity and quantity of every magnetically sorted T cell population. Each sorted fraction had its genomic DNA isolated and then quantified by UV absorbance on a Nanodrop 2000c. The CDR3 covers 14 residues, taking in both the cysteine and the phenylalanine. The sequence is cut down to CDR3 DNA, 42 bases in frame from base 1. Trimming at the junction amounts to 0 bases on V and 8 bases on J, and the germline ends lie 9 bases apart. Per the germline V gene, SGHRS is the CDR1 and YFSETQ is the CDR2.

On the study overall, not on this receptor specifically: The small number of donors limited the genetic and exposure-history diversity represented. Sharing across a few donors was observed for about 5% of naive CD4, 3% to 4% of naive CD8, 2.3% of memory CD4, and around 0.4% of memory CD8 clonotypes. Larger estimated clonotype richness was generally found for naive subsets than for memory subsets. Sampling was restricted to blood, and TCR repertoires in tissue are likely to differ from TCR repertoires in blood. Based on pairwise subsampling, the degree of clonotype sharing among donors was expected to be affected by sequencing depth. Compared with non-shared clonotypes, clonotypes shared by all four sorted-subset donors had higher generation probabilities. Rarefaction of sorted-subset datasets indicated incomplete sequencing despite the large sequencing depth.

TCR CDR3 regions were amplified from genomic DNA by multiplex PCR using the deep immunoSEQ assay. For each cell subset, the extracted genomic DNA was distributed evenly across all wells of several immunoSEQ 96-well plates, and each plate served as one replicate. For sorted subsets, 200 to 250 ng of genomic DNA, equivalent to roughly 30,000 T cell genomes, went into each replicate PCR. Purified libraries were quantified with a Qubit 3.0 fluorometer, sized on a Bioanalyzer 2100, and re-quantified with the KAPA Library Quantification kit. A separate single-read 150-cycle Illumina NextSeq 550 flow cell was used to sequence each immunoSEQ 96-well plate. Under the source paper's analysis protocol: Because only junctional sequences without quality scores were contained in the immunoSEQ output, filtering matching that applied to full-length reads could not be performed. To assign V/J genes and CDR3, sequences were annotated against IMGT germline references using PyIR, a Python wrapper for IgBLAST v1.9. Reads were removed for weak V/J assignments (E-value above 1e-6), missing CDR3, stop codons, out-of-frame junctions, or ambiguous translated residues. A V3J clonotype was defined by an identical inferred V gene, J gene, and CDR3 amino acid sequence. Percentage overlap between repertoires was calculated by dividing the number of shared unique clonotypes by the size of the smaller repertoire. RTK rarefaction, the Chao1 estimator, and Recon v2.1 estimates of unobserved clonotypes were used to assess repertoire richness. Generation probabilities for all TCRbeta clonotypes obtained by the gDNA method from a handful of donors were computed using OLGA. TCRdb mirrors the immuneACCESS table, restricted to in-frame sequences. Some clones are absent from its copies; in checked studies, under half trace to an unresolved V gene, and the reason for the others is unknown. The DNA gave D and trimming, while V, J and clone size come from that table. This sample gives 980,000 or so clones in total; 60% to 85% of them show up just once. The ten largest clones represent approximately 1.5% of the sample.

The receptor was derived from a man between 18 and 35 years old in good health. The sequence joins TRBV5-1 to TRBJ1-6; a tentative D match to TRBD1 spans 5 bases. Sample: memory CD4+ T cells sorted from blood. The sample's cell subset or site, from its label and the paper: CD45RA-negative fraction. The CDR3 has the sequence CASSLGMGDSPLHF. Read as DNA, the sequence is TGCGCCAGCAGCTTGGGGATGGGGGATTCACCCCTCCACTTT. Beyond the CDR3, the reference TRBV5-1 and TRBJ1-6 genes provide the residues; the full variable domain reads: KAGVTQTPRYLIKTRGQQVTLSCSPISGHRSVSWYQQTPGQGLQFLFEYFSETQRNKGNFPGRFSGRQFSNSRSEMNVSTLELGDSALYLCASSLGMGDSPLHFGNGTRLTVT.